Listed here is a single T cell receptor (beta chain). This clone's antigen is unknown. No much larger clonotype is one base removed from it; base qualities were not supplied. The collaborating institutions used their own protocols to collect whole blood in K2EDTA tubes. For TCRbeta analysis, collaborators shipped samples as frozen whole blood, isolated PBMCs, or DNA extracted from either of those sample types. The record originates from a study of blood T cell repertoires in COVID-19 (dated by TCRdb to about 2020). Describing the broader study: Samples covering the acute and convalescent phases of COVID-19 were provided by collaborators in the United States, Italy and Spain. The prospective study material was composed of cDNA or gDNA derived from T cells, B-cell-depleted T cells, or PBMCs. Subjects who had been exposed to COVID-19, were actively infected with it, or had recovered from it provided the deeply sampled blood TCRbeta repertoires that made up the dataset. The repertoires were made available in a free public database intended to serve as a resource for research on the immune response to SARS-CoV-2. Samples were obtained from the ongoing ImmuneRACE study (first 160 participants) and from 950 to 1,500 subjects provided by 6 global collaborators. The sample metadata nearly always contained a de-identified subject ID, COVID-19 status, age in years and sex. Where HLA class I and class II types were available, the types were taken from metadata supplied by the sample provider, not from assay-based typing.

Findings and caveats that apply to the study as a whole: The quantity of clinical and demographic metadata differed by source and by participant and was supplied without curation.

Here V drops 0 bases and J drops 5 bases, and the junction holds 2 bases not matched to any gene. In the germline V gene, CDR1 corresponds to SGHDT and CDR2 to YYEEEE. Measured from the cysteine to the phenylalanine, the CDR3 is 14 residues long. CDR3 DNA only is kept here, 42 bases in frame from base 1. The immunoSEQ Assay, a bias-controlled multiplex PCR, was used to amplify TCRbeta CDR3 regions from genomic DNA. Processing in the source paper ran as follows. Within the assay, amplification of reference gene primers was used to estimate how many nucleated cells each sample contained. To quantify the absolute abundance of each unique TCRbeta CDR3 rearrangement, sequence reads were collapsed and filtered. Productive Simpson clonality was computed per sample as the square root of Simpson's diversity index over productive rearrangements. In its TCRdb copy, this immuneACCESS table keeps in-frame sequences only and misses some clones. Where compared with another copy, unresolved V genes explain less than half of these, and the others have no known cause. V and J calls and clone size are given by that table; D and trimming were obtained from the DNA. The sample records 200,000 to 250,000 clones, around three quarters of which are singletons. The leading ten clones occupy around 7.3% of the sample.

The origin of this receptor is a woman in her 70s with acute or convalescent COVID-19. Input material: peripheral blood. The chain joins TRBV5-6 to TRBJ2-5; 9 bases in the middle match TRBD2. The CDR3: CASSLASGTETQYF. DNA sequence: TGTGCCAGCAGCTTGGCTAGCGGGACGGAGACCCAGTACTTC.